Presented here are 23 T cell receptor beta chains from one specimen sequenced in a study of response to subunit inactivated influenza vaccine. One entry per CDR3 protein, called by TCRdb with MiXCR from the RT-PCR reads. The data hold a few hundred thousand distinct CDR3 sequences, with just over 20% observed a single time. Sequencing was performed on PBMCs from blood, taken 21 months after vaccination. Source of these receptors: a man in his fifties or sixties who received an inactivated influenza vaccine.

V is TRBV21-1 and J is TRBJ2-1; the table's D call TRBD1 went unverified against the DNA. TRBV21-1 is assigned pseudogene status. This CDR3 is built from 17 residues. Written as DNA, the CDR3 is TGTGCCAGCAGCATAATCGGCAGATGGGGGGTATACAATGAGCAGTTCTTC. This gives the protein CASSIIGRWGVYNEQFF.

This clonotype was observed a handful of times. The rearrangement uses TRBV20-1 and TRBJ1-4; 7 bases fit TRBD1. After removal of 4 bases from V and 8 bases from J, the junction contained 10 bases not matched to a gene. The CDR3 totals 14 residues. Germline V gene data show CDR1 as DFQATT and CDR2 as SNEGSKA (reference sequence). The CDR3: CSAKRQGRREKLFF. CDR3 nucleotides: TGCAGTGCTAAAAGACAGGGTAGGAGGGAAAAACTGTTTTTT.

This clonotype has ten or more counts. The chain carries TRBV4-2 and TRBJ1-3; D not certain. V shed 1 base and J shed 0 bases, with 7 bases lying between them. CDR1 is LGHNA and CDR2 is YNFKEQ in the germline V gene. The CDR3 has 15 amino acids. CDR3 in DNA: TGTGCCAGCAGCCAAGGCAGCAACTCTGGAAACACCATATATTTT. Its translation is CASSQGSNSGNTIYF.

This clonotype showed up many times. Here the CDR3 reads CASSPNYEQYF. CDR3 DNA sequence: TGTGCCAGCAGTCCTAACTACGAGCAGTACTTC. This rearrangement joins TRBV12-3 or TRBV12-4 to TRBJ2-7; unclear D gene. V lost 5 bases to trimming and J lost 3 bases, with 5 bases between them. The CDR3 extends over 11 amino acids.

The gene calls are TRBV18 and TRBJ1-5; D uncertain. Germline assignment: CDR1 KGHSH and CDR2 LQKENI. The CDR3 runs 14 residues. V was clipped by 2 bases and J by 0 bases, with 5 bases between them. The CDR3 sequence is CASSPSDSNQPQHF. In nucleotides, the CDR3 is TGTGCCAGCTCACCATCCGATAGCAATCAGCCCCAGCATTTT.

This clonotype has a handful of counts. This chain connects TRBV28 to TRBJ1-1; TRBD1 is a possible D gene (6 bases). CDR1 is MDHEN and CDR2 is SYDVKM in the germline V gene. Deletions cut 6 bases from V and 4 bases from J, with 15 bases between. This CDR3 comprises 14 residues. CDR3 nucleotide sequence: TGTGCCAGCAGATTCACAGGGACGACCACTGAAGCTTTCTTT. It yields the protein CASRFTGTTTEAFF.

This clonotype showed up many times. The V and J genes are TRBV5-6 and TRBJ1-5, with 7 bases matching TRBD1. The CDR3 length is 20 residues. With 4 bases clipped from V and 2 bases from J, the junction kept 21 bases outside the gene matches. The germline V gene encodes CDR1 SGHDT and CDR2 YYEEEE. The CDR3 sequence: CASSLQVKPKQGLGNQPQHF. The DNA of the CDR3 is TGTGCCAGCAGCCTGCAAGTAAAACCCAAACAGGGGTTGGGCAATCAGCCCCAGCATTTT.

The rearrangement uses TRBV5-1 and TRBJ1-6; D call uncertain. The CDR3 has 16 residues. Germline lookup yields CDR1 SGHRS and CDR2 YFSETQ. V was shortened by 0 bases and J by 6 bases, with 13 bases between the two germline ends. DNA for the CDR3: TGCGCCAGCAGCTTGGATCCTGGAGGGATTAATTCACCCCTCCACTTT. This gives the protein CASSLDPGGINSPLHF.

This chain links TRBV5-1 with TRBJ1-6; tentative D call: TRBD1 (6 bases). Germline CDR1 SGHRS, CDR2 YFSETQ. This CDR3 region has 16 residues. V lost 3 bases and J lost 7, with 17 bases in between. CDR3 region: CASSSEWGASNSPLHF. The CDR3 DNA is TGCGCCAGCAGCTCCGAGTGGGGGGCTTCAAATTCACCCCTCCACTTT. The full variable domain, rest sourced from reference TRBV5-1 and TRBJ1-6, is KAGVTQTPRYLIKTRGQQVTLSCSPISGHRSVSWYQQTPGQGLQFLFEYFSETQRNKGNFPGRFSGRQFSNSRSEMNVSTLELGDSALYLCASSSEWGASNSPLHFGNGTRLTVT.

There are a few counts of this clonotype. The chain is built from TRBV7-8 and TRBJ1-6; D uncertain. V was trimmed by 3 bases and J by 14 bases, leaving 20 bases between them. In germline, CDR1 is SGHVS, CDR2 FQNEAQ. This CDR3 contains 15 residues. CDR3 nucleotides: TGTGCCAGCAGCTTGGGCCACGGAGCGGGTTTTTCCCTCCACTTT. This codes for CASSLGHGAGFSLHF.

This clonotype has just a few counts. The chain uses TRBV28 and TRBJ1-2, with 7 nucleotides matching TRBD1. Germline values: CDR1 MDHEN, CDR2 SYDVKM. Trimming took 1 base from V and 2 from J; bases not matched to a gene: 4. This CDR3 region has 15 residues. CDR3 in DNA: TGTGCCAGCAGTTTATCTGGGACAGTCAACTATGGCTACACCTTC. Its protein product is CASSLSGTVNYGYTF.

This chain links TRBV5-6 with TRBJ1-1; tentative D call: TRBD1 (6 bases). CDR1 and CDR2 from the germline V gene are SGHDT and YYEEEE. V dropped 4 bases and J dropped 2 bases, with 18 bases sitting between them. This CDR3 is 16 amino acids long. The CDR3 nucleotides are TGTGCCAGCAGCCGCGTGGACAGAGTCGTTAACACTGAAGCTTTCTTT. Amino acids: CASSRVDRVVNTEAFF. The variable domain in full, with the rest retrieved from reference TRBV5-6 and TRBJ1-1, is DAGVTQSPTHLIKTRGQQVTLRCSPKSGHDTVSWYQQALGQGPQFIFQYYEEEERQRGNFPDRFSGHQFPNYSSELNVNALLLGDSALYLCASSRVDRVVNTEAFFGQGTRLTVV.

This clonotype was counted ten times or more. V gene TRBV6-5 combines with J gene TRBJ2-5; D is perhaps TRBD1 (6 bases). Trimming left V 4 bases short and J 2 bases short, with 8 bases between. Germline V CDR1 and CDR2: MNHEY, SVGAGI. The CDR3 spans 13 residues. The CDR3 region is CASSSQGQETQYF. DNA of the CDR3: TGTGCCAGCAGTTCGCAGGGGCAAGAGACCCAGTACTTC.

In its sample, this clonotype was seen a few times. V gene TRBV24-1 combines with J gene TRBJ2-5; 9 bases agree with TRBD1. This CDR3 region has 15 residues. In germline, CDR1 is KGHDR, CDR2 SFDVKD. Trimming took 2 bases from V and 3 from J; bases not matched to a gene: 3. The CDR3 nucleotides read TGTGCCACCAGTGATTGGAGACAGGGGGAAGAGACCCAGTACTTC. This codes for CATSDWRQGEETQYF.

As for this clonotype: This may come from a read error, since a much larger clone is one base off. V and J are TRBV6-1 and TRBJ1-5; no firm D call. The ends were cut back, 6 bases at V and 3 bases at J, with 3 bases in the middle. From germline, CDR1 is MNHNS and CDR2 SASEGT. The CDR3 extends over 11 amino acids. The CDR3 bases are TGTGCCAGCAGCGCCAATCAGCCCCAGCATTTT. It translates to CASSANQPQHF.

This clonotype was seen more than once but under ten times. The V gene is TRBV4-2, the J gene TRBJ2-7; TRBD2 matches 7 bases. J gave up 2 bases and V 3 bases, and 4 bases lay outside the gene matches. The CDR3 covers 14 residues. Germline V gene data show CDR1 as LGHNA and CDR2 as YNFKEQ. DNA for the CDR3: TGTGCCAGCAGCCAGGGGACTAACGCCTACGAGCAGTACTTC. It codes for CASSQGTNAYEQYF.

J is TRBJ2-7 and V is TRBV3-1; D uncertain. This CDR3 is 14 amino acids long. CDR1 is LGHDT, CDR2 YNNKEL, per germline (reference sequence). Trimming removed 3 bases from V and 4 bases from J, with 13 bases in between. DNA of the CDR3: TGTGCCAGCAGCCAGTTCCACGGTGTATACGAGCAGTACTTC. It yields the protein CASSQFHGVYEQYF.

This clonotype was picked up many times. V usage is TRBV6-5 and J usage is TRBJ1-6, with 11 nucleotides matching TRBD1. There are 19 residues in the CDR3. Germline loops: CDR1 MNHEY, CDR2 SVGAGI. V dropped 0 bases and J dropped 5; count of bases not matched to a gene: 9. The chain's CDR3 is CASSYSPTLDRGHNSPLHF. The CDR3 region has the DNA TGTGCCAGCAGTTACTCGCCGACTCTGGACAGGGGGCATAATTCACCCCTCCACTTT.

This clonotype appeared a few times. In DNA form, the CDR3 reads TGTGCCAGCAGTTTTCGGGCAGGGGGCATCACTGAAGCTTTCTTT. Encoded protein: CASSFRAGGITEAFF. The chain uses TRBV28 and TRBJ1-1; 8 bases are shared with TRBD1. CDR1 is MDHEN and CDR2 is SYDVKM in the germline V gene. V shed 3 bases and J 4 bases; nucleotides not matched to a gene: 7. The CDR3 totals 15 residues.

The rearrangement uses TRBV3-1 and TRBJ2-2; 7 bases agree with TRBD1. CDR1 is LGHDT and CDR2 is YNNKEL in the germline V gene (reference sequence). The CDR3 is 15 residues long. Losses at the gene ends were 5 bases for V and 6 bases for J; bases not matched to a gene: 9. CDR3 region: CASSTQNTGAGELFF. DNA for the CDR3: TGTGCCAGCAGCACCCAGAACACAGGGGCCGGGGAGCTGTTTTTT.

This clonotype was counted at least ten times. The genes are TRBV25-1 and TRBJ1-6; D is ambiguous. This CDR3 comprises 12 residues. The V gene's germline CDR1 is MGHDK and CDR2 SYGVNS. Trimming took off 4 bases at V and 6 bases at J, with 4 bases between the two ends. Here the CDR3 DNA reads TGTGCCAGCAGTGGGACTAATTCACCCCTCCACTTT. Translation: CASSGTNSPLHF.

This clonotype was seen only a few times. J is TRBJ1-1 and V is TRBV5-1; 8 nucleotides match TRBD1. The CDR3 is made up of 14 amino acids. V lost 3 bases, J lost 6 bases, and 7 bases stayed unmatched. The germline gives CDR1 SGHRS, CDR2 YFSETQ. The CDR3 nucleotides read TGCGCCAGCAGCTCAGGGGGCGCGAAAGCTGAAGCTTTCTTT. This codes for CASSSGGAKAEAFF.

The chain carries TRBV7-2 and TRBJ1-6, with D unresolved. The CDR3 consists of 15 residues. Germline lookup yields CDR1 SGHTA and CDR2 FQGNSA. The V gene lost 6 bases and the J gene lost 8 bases, with 17 bases spanning the gap. The CDR3 bases are TGTGCCAGCAGAACTACGGGCTGGGCTTATTCACCCCTCCACTTT. It is translated as CASRTTGWAYSPLHF. The whole variable domain, filled in from reference TRBV7-2 and TRBJ1-6, reads GAGVSQSPSNKVTEKGKDVELRCDPISGHTALYWYRQSLGQGLEFLIYFQGNSAPDKSGLPSDRFSAERTGGSVSTLTIQRTQQEDSAVYLCASRTTGWAYSPLHFGNGTRLTVT.